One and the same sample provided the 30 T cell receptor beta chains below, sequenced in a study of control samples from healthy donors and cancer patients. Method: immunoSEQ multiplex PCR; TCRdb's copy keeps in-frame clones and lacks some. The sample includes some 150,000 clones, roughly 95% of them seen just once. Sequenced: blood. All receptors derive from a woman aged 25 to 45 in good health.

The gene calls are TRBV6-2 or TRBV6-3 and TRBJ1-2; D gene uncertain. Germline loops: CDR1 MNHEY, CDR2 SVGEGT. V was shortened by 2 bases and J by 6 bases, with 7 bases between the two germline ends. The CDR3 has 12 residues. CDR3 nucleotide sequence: TGTGCCAGCAGTTACCTTCGCGATGGCTACACCTTC. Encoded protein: CASSYLRDGYTF.

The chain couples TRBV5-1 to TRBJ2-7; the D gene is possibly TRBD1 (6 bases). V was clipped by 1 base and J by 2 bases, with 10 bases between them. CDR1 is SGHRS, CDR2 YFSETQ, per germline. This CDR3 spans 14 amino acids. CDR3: CASSLTGQTYEQYF. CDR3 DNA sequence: TGCGCCAGCAGCTTGACGGGACAAACCTACGAGCAGTACTTC.

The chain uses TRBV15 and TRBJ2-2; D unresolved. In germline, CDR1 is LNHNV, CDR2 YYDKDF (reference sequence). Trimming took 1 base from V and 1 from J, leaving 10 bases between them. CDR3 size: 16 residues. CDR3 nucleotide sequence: TGTGCCACCAGCAGAGGGGTGGGCGGGAACACCGGGGAGCTGTTTTTT. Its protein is CATSRGVGGNTGELFF.

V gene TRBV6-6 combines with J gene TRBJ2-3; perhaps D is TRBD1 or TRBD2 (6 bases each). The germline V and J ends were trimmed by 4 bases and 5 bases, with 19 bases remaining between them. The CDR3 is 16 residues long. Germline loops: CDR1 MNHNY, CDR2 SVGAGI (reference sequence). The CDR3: CASSSPEGGAGDTQYF. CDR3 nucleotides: TGTGCCAGCAGTTCCCCTGAGGGGGGCGCGGGAGATACGCAGTATTTT.

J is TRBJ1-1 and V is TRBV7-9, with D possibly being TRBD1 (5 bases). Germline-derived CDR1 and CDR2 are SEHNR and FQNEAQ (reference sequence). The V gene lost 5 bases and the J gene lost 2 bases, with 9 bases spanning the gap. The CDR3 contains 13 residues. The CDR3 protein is CASSPTVNTEAFF. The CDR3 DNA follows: TGTGCCAGCAGCCCGACAGTAAACACTGAAGCTTTCTTT.

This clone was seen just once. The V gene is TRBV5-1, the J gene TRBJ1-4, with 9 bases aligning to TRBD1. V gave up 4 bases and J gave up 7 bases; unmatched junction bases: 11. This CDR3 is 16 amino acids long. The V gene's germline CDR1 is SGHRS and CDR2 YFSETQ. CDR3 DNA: TGCGCCAGCAGCCTGGAACAGGGGGCAGTCGGTGAAAAACTGTTTTTT. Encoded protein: CASSLEQGAVGEKLFF.

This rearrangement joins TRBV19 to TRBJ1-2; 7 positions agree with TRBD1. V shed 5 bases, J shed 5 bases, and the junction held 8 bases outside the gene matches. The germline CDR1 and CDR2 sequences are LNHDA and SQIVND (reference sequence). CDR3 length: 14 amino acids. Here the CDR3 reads CASSPGRGVYGYTF. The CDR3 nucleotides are TGTGCCAGTAGTCCGGGCAGGGGGGTGTATGGCTACACCTTC.

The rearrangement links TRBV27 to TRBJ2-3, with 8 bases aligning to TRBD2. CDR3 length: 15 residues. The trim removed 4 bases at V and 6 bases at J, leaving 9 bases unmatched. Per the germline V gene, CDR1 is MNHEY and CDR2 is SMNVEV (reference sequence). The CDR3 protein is CASSSPGLVRDTQYF. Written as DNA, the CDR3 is TGTGCCAGCAGTTCACCGGGACTAGTAAGGGATACGCAGTATTTT.

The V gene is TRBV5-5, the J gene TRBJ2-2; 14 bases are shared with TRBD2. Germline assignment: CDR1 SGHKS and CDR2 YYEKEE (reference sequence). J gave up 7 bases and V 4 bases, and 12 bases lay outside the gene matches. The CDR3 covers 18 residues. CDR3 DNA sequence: TGTGCCAGCAGCCAGGGACTAGCGGGAGCGGGTGATGTCGGGGAGCTGTTTTTT. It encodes CASSQGLAGAGDVGELFF.

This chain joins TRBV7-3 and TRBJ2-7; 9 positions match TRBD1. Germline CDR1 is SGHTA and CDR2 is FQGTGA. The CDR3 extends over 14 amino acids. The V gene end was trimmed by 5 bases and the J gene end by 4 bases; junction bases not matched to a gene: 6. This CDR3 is CASSQDRGGYEQYF. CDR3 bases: TGTGCCAGCAGCCAGGACAGGGGTGGGTACGAGCAGTACTTC.

CDR3 in amino acids: CASRLLSSYNSPLHF. The CDR3 nucleotides read TGCGCCAGCAGACTCCTGAGCTCCTATAATTCACCCCTCCACTTT. This chain links TRBV5-1 with TRBJ1-6; D uncertain. CDR1 is SGHRS, CDR2 YFSETQ, per germline. V gave up 5 bases and J gave up 0 bases, with 9 bases separating them. CDR3 length: 15 residues.

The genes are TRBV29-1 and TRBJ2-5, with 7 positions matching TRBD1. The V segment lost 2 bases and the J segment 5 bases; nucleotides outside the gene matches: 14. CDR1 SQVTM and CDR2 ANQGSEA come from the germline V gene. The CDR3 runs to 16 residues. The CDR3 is CSVELRGHRGSETQYF. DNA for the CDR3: TGCAGCGTTGAATTAAGGGGGCACAGGGGTTCGGAGACCCAGTACTTC.

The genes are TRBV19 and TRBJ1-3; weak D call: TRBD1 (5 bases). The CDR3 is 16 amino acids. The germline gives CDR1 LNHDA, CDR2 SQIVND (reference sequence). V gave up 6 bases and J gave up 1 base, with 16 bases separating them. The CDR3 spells CASSPSGGTSGNTIYF. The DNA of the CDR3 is TGTGCCAGTAGCCCATCGGGGGGGACTTCTGGAAACACCATATATTTT.

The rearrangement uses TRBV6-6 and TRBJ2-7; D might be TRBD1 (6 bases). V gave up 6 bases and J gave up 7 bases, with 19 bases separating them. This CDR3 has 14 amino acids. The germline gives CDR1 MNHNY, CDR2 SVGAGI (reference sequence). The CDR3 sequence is CASSLGQWEGEQYF. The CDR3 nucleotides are TGTGCCAGCAGCCTTGGACAGTGGGAAGGGGAGCAGTACTTC.

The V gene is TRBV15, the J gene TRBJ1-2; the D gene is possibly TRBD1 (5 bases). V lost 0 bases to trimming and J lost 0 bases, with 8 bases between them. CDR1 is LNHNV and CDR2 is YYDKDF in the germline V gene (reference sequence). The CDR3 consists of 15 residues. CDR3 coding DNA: TGTGCCACCAGCAGAGAGGCAGGGTCTAACTATGGCTACACCTTC. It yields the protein CATSREAGSNYGYTF.

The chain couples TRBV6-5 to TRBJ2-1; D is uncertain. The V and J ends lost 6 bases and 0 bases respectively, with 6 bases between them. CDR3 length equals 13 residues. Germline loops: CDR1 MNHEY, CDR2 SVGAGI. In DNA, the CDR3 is TGTGCCAGCAGCCCCGACTCCTACAATGAGCAGTTCTTC. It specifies CASSPDSYNEQFF.

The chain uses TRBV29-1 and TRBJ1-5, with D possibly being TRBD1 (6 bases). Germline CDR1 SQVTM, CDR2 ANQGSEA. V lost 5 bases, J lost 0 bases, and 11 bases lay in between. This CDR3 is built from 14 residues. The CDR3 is CSVQGSDSNQPQHF. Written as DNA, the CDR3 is TGCAGCGTTCAGGGGAGTGATAGCAATCAGCCCCAGCATTTT. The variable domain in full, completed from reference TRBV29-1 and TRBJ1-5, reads SAVISQKPSRDICQRGTSLTIQCQVDSQVTMMFWYRQQPGQSLTLIATANQGSEATYESGFVIDKFPISRPNLTFSTLTVSNMSPEDSSIYLCSVQGSDSNQPQHFGDGTRLSIL.

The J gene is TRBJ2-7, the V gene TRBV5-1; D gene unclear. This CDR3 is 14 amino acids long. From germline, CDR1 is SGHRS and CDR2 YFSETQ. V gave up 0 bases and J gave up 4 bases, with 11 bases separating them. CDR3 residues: CASSLDRASYEQYF. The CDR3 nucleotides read TGCGCCAGCAGCTTGGATAGGGCGAGTTACGAGCAGTACTTC.

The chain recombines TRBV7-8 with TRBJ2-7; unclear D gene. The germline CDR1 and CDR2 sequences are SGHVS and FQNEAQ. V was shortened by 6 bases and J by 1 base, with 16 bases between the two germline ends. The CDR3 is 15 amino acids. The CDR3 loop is CASSGNRLPSYEQYF. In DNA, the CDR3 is TGTGCCAGCAGTGGCAATCGACTTCCATCCTACGAGCAGTACTTC.

CDR3 bases: TGCGCCAGCAGCTTGGGACTAGCGGCAGAGCAGTACTTC. Protein product: CASSLGLAAEQYF. J is TRBJ2-7 and V is TRBV5-1; 9 bases fit TRBD2. Germline-derived CDR1 and CDR2 are SGHRS and YFSETQ. V shed 0 bases, J shed 7 bases, and the junction held 2 bases outside the gene matches. This CDR3 comprises 13 residues.

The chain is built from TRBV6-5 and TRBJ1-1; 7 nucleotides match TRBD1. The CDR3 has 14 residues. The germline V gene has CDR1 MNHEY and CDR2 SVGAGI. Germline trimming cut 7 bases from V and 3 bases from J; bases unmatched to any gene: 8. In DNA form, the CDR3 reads TGTGCCAGCAAAGAAGGGGGCAGTTACACTGAAGCTTTCTTT. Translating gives CASKEGGSYTEAFF.

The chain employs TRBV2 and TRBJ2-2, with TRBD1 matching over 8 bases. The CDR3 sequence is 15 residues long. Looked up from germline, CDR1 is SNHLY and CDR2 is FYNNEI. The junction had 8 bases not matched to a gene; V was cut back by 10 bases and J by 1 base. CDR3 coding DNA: TGTGCCACAATAAAAGGACAGGGGAACACCGGGGAGCTGTTTTTT. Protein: CATIKGQGNTGELFF.

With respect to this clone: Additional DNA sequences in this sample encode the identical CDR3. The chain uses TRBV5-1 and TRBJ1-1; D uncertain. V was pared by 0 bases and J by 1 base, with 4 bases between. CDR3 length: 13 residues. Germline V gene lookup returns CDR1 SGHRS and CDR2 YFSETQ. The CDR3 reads CASSLAGNTEAFF. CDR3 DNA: TGCGCCAGCAGCTTGGCAGGGAACACTGAAGCTTTCTTT. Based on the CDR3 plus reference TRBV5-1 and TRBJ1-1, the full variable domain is KAGVTQTPRYLIKTRGQQVTLSCSPISGHRSVSWYQQTPGQGLQFLFEYFSETQRNKGNFPGRFSGRQFSNSRSEMNVSTLELGDSALYLCASSLAGNTEAFFGQGTRLTVV.

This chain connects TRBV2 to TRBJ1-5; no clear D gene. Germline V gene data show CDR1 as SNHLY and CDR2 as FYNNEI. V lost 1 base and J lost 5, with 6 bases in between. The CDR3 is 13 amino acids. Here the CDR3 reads CASSEVFHQPQHF. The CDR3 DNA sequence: TGTGCCAGCAGTGAAGTCTTTCATCAGCCCCAGCATTTT.

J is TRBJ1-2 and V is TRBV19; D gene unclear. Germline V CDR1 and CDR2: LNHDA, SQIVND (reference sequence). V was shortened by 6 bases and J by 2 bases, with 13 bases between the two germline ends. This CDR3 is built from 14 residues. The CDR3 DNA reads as TGTGCCAGTAGGGCCCTCGAGCGGAACTATGGCTACACCTTC. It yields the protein CASRALERNYGYTF.

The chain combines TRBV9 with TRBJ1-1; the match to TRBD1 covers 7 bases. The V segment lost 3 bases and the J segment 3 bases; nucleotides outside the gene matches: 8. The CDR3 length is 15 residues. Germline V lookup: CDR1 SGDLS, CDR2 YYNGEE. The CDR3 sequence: CASSARGIMDTEAFF. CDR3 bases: TGTGCCAGCAGCGCCAGGGGGATAATGGACACTGAAGCTTTCTTT.

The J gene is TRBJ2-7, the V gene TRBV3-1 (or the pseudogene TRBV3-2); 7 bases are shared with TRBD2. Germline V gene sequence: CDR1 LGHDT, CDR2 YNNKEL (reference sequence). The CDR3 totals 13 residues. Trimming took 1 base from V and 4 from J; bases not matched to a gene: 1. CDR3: CASSQVSGYEQYF. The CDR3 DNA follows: TGTGCCAGCAGCCAAGTTAGCGGGTACGAGCAGTACTTC.

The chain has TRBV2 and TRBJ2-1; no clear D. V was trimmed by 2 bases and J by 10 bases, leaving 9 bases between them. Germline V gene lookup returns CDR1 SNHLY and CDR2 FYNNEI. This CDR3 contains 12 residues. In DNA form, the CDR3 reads TGTGCCAGCAGTGAAAGCCCCTGGGAGCAGTTCTTC. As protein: CASSESPWEQFF.

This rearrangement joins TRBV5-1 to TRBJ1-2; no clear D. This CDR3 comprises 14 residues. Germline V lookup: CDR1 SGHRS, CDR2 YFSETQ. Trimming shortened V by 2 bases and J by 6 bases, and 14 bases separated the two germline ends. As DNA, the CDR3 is TGCGCCAGCAGCTTTGGAACACGTCGCGATGGCTACACCTTC. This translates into CASSFGTRRDGYTF.

The DNA of the CDR3 is TGTGCCAGCTCACCAAGTGGGGATTATGGAGCTTTCTTT. It encodes CASSPSGDYGAFF. This chain connects TRBV18 to TRBJ1-1; D gene unclear. Deletions cut 2 bases from V and 10 bases from J, with 14 bases between. The CDR3 extends over 13 amino acids. Germline V gives CDR1 KGHSH, CDR2 LQKENI.